Below are 13 T cell receptor beta chains sequenced from a single sample in a study of blood T cell repertoires in COVID-19. Generated by immunoSEQ multiplex PCR, the TCRdb table keeps only in-frame clones and is missing some. The sample consists of about 230,000 clones, about 85% of them appearing once. The sequenced sample consisted of peripheral blood. The receptor set was obtained from a man aged 35 to 55 with acute or convalescent COVID-19.

CDR3 DNA: TGCGCCAGCAGCTTGTCCCTCGACAGGGGATCGGCGGGCTACACCTTC. It translates to CASSLSLDRGSAGYTF. J is TRBJ1-2 and V is TRBV5-1; 8 bases match TRBD1. The CDR3 covers 16 residues. After removal of 1 base from V and 8 bases from J, the junction contained 13 bases not matched to a gene. Germline V gene lookup returns CDR1 SGHRS and CDR2 YFSETQ.

CDR3 DNA: TGTGCCAGCGGTGGTGGGACTAGCGGGGAGGATGAGCAGTTCTTC. This gives the protein CASGGGTSGEDEQFF. The chain combines TRBV7-3 with TRBJ2-1, with 13 positions matching TRBD2. CDR1 is SGHTA, CDR2 FQGTGA, per germline. The trim removed 8 bases at V and 8 bases at J, leaving 9 bases unmatched. The CDR3 has 15 residues.

The chain uses TRBV10-1 and TRBJ1-3; D is unclear. Germline V gene lookup returns CDR1 WNHNN and CDR2 SYGVQD (reference sequence). The CDR3 length is 13 residues. V shed 4 bases and J shed 10 bases, with 14 bases lying between them. For the CDR3, the DNA is TGCGCCAGCAGTGGAGGCTCGGGGTATACCATATATTTT. It translates to CASSGGSGYTIYF.

This sequence joins TRBV19 and TRBJ1-2, with a weak D call TRBD1 (5 bases). Trimming removed 3 bases at V and 4 bases at J, with 12 bases between. The CDR3 sequence is 14 residues long. The germline CDR1 and CDR2 sequences are LNHDA and SQIVND (reference sequence). CDR3 nucleotides: TGTGCCAGTAGTATCAACCCGGGGGGCTATGGCTACACCTTC. Its protein is CASSINPGGYGYTF. The full variable domain, in which reference TRBV19 and TRBJ1-2 provide the parts outside the CDR3, is DGGITQSPKYLFRKEGQNVTLSCEQNLNHDAMYWYRQDPGQGLRLIYYSQIVNDFQKGDIAEGYSVSREKKESFPLTVTSAQKNPTAFYLCASSINPGGYGYTFGSGTRLTVV.

The rearrangement uses TRBV9 and TRBJ1-6, with a possible D match to TRBD1 (6 bases). CDR3 length: 14 amino acids. Germline CDR1 and CDR2: SGDLS and YYNGEE. V gave up 3 bases and J gave up 6 bases, with 10 bases separating them. CDR3 bases: TGTGCCAGCAGCGCCGACAGGCTTAATTCACCCCTCCACTTT. Amino acid sequence: CASSADRLNSPLHF.

The V gene is TRBV28, the J gene TRBJ1-5, with TRBD1 as a possible D gene (6 bases). Trimming stripped 5 bases from V and 0 bases from J, with 14 bases between. The CDR3 has 16 amino acids. Germline loops: CDR1 MDHEN, CDR2 SYDVKM. CDR3 nucleotides: TGTGCCAGCAGTCCAAGGACAGTATATAGCAATCAGCCCCAGCATTTT. As protein: CASSPRTVYSNQPQHF.

This sequence joins TRBV5-4 and TRBJ1-1, with a weak D call TRBD1 (6 bases). With 0 bases removed from V and 0 bases from J, the gap between germline ends came to 9 bases. The CDR3 spans 15 residues. Germline CDR1 is SGHNT and CDR2 is YYREEE (reference sequence). The CDR3 DNA follows: TGTGCCAGCAGCTTGGTTGGGACAATGAACACTGAAGCTTTCTTT. Translated: CASSLVGTMNTEAFF.

In its sample, this clone was seen once. The chain links TRBV5-6 to TRBJ1-1; TRBD1 agrees at 9 bases. V lost 4 bases, J lost 4 bases, and 8 bases stayed unmatched. This CDR3 contains 15 residues. Germline assignment: CDR1 SGHDT and CDR2 YYEEEE. This CDR3 reads CASSPRDRDITEAFF. The CDR3, as DNA: TGTGCCAGCAGCCCCCGGGACAGGGATATCACTGAAGCTTTCTTT.

This clone was seen only once. The chain recombines TRBV7-3 with TRBJ2-1; the match to TRBD1 covers 9 bases. V lost 4 bases to trimming and J lost 8 bases; unmatched junction nucleotides: 6. This CDR3 is 14 amino acids long. Germline V gene lookup returns CDR1 SGHTA and CDR2 FQGTGA. This CDR3 reads CASSSGTGNHEQFF. DNA of the CDR3: TGTGCCAGCAGCTCCGGGACAGGGAACCATGAGCAGTTCTTC.

This clone was counted a single time. This chain links TRBV9 with TRBJ2-7, with a weak D call TRBD2 (5 bases). The V and J ends lost 0 bases and 6 bases respectively, with 7 bases between them. The CDR3 extends over 12 amino acids. Germline V gene lookup returns CDR1 SGDLS and CDR2 YYNGEE. CDR3 sequence (DNA): TGTGCCAGCAGCGTAGGAGGGAGCGAGCAGTACTTC. This codes for CASSVGGSEQYF.

The V gene is TRBV25-1, the J gene TRBJ1-2; 10 bases are a match to TRBD1. The CDR3 totals 13 residues. Germline CDR1 and CDR2: MGHDK and SYGVNS. V was clipped by 4 bases and J by 8 bases; unmatched bases: 4. CDR3 in DNA: TGTGCCAGCAGTGGACAGGGGGCAGGAGGCTACACCTTC. It translates to CASSGQGAGGYTF.

The chain recombines TRBV4-2 with TRBJ1-1, with 7 bases identical to TRBD1. The germline V gene has CDR1 LGHNA and CDR2 YNFKEQ. V lost 0 bases and J lost 2; bases outside the gene matches: 9. CDR3 length: 17 amino acids. The CDR3 nucleotides are TGTGCCAGCAGCCAAGAAGGACAGGCGGAGGACAACACTGAAGCTTTCTTT. This gives the protein CASSQEGQAEDNTEAFF.

The chain couples TRBV6-5 to TRBJ1-1, with D possibly TRBD1 on 5 matching bases. The germline CDR1 and CDR2 sequences are MNHEY and SVGAGI. The CDR3 has 13 residues. The V end was cut by 1 base, the J end by 4 bases, with 7 bases between. The CDR3 DNA reads TGTGCCAGCAGTTACTATAGGGGCACTGAAGCTTTCTTT. It encodes CASSYYRGTEAFF.